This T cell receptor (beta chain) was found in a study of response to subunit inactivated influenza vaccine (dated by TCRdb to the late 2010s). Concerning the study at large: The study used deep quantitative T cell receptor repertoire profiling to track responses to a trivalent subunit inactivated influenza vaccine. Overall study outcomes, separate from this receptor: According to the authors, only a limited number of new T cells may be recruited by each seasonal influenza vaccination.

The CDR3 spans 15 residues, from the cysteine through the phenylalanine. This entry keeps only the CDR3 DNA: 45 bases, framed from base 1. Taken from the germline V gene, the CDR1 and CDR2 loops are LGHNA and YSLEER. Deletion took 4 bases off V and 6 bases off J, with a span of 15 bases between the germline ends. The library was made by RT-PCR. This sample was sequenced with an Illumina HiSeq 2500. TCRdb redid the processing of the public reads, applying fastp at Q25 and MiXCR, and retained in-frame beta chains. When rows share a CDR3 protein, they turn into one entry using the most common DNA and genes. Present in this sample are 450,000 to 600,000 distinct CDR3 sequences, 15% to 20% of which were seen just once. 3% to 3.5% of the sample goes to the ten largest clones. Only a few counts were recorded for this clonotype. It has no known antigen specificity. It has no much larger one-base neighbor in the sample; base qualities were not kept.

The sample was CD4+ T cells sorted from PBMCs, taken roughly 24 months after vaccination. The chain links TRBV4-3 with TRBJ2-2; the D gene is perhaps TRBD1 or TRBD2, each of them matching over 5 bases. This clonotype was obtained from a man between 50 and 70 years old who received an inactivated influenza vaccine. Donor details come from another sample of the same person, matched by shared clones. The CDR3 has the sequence CASSRTAGGSGELFF. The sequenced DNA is TGCGCCAGCAGCCGCACGGCTGGGGGATCCGGGGAGCTGTTTTTT.